A selection of T cell receptor beta chains follows, all from one sample in a study of blood T cell repertoires in COVID-19. TCRdb's copy holds only in-frame clones and misses some; the assay was immunoSEQ multiplex PCR. The data contain 81,000 or so clones, 70% to 90% of them seen just once; the ten biggest clones take up around 12%. Sequencing was carried out using peripheral blood. Every receptor here comes from a man aged 65 to 85 with active or convalescent COVID-19. Each CDR3 is given with its conserved first and last residue. D genes are given only for firm matches.

d_call j_call cdr3_length v_call cdr3_aa cdr3_nt
TRBD1 TRBJ1-5 14 TRBV3-1/TRBV3-2 CASSGDRAGQPQHF TGTGCCAGCAGCGGGGACAGGGCTGGGCAGCCCCAGCATTTT
TRBD1 TRBJ2-3 14 TRBV6-4 CASSQGATTDTQYF TGTGCCAGCAGCCAGGGGGCGACTACAGATACGCAGTATTTT
- TRBJ1-4 13 TRBV5-8 CASSSDGYEKLFF TGTGCCAGCAGCTCCGACGGGTATGAAAAACTGTTTTTT
TRBD1 TRBJ1-6 17 TRBV5-4 CASSSRTGSSYNSPLHF TGTGCCAGCAGCTCTCGGACAGGGAGCTCCTATAATTCACCCCTCCACTTT
- TRBJ2-2 15 TRBV7-2 CASSPGTTNTGELFF TGTGCCAGCAGCCCCGGGACAACGAACACCGGGGAGCTGTTTTTT
- TRBJ1-6 15 TRBV3-1/TRBV3-2 CASSQGSGGDSPLHF TGTGCCAGCAGCCAAGGTTCCGGAGGGGATTCACCCCTCCACTTT
- TRBJ1-1 13 TRBV12-3/TRBV12-4 CAILLRVNTEAFF TGTGCCATCCTATTGAGGGTCAACACTGAAGCTTTCTTT
- TRBJ2-7 15 TRBV7-2 CASSLGAGATYEQYF TGTGCCAGCAGCTTAGGGGCAGGGGCCACCTACGAGCAGTACTTC
TRBD1 TRBJ1-4 16 TRBV27 CASSLNAGQFNEKLFF TGTGCCAGCAGTCTCAACGCGGGACAGTTCAATGAAAAACTGTTTTTT
- TRBJ1-3 16 TRBV6-1 CASSDRRAISGNTIYF TGTGCCAGCAGTGATCGCAGGGCCATCTCTGGAAACACCATATATTTT
TRBD1 TRBJ1-2 15 TRBV28 CASSLPGQTTYGYTF TGTGCCAGCAGTCTCCCGGGACAGACGACCTATGGCTACACCTTC
TRBD2 TRBJ2-3 20 TRBV13 CASSHPTSGGSQLSTDTQYF TGTGCCAGCAGCCATCCGACTAGCGGGGGCTCCCAACTTAGCACAGATACGCAGTATTTT